This T cell receptor beta chain was captured in a study of cytomegalovirus exposure and HLA in healthy donors. Study-wide background: An early release of data contained 75 million to 100 million unique TCRs, which came from HLA-typed donors. General study results and limits: The presence/absence work took it that sequencing depth was about the same across donors.

In the case of this clone: Its target is not known.

The PCR was carried out with 60 Vbeta primers and 13 Jbeta primers. Sequenced by immunoSEQ multiplex PCR; TCRdb stores in-frame clones only, minus some. The sample lists 150,000 to 200,000 clones, about 88% seen once, with over 1.5% in the top ten. Germline assignment: CDR1 SGHTA and CDR2 FQGNSA. The CDR3 has 15 amino acids. Between the trimmed V and J ends, which lost 1 base and 1 base, there was a span of 8 bases. The sequenced material came from PBMCs. This sequence was found in a woman aged 18 to 35 in good health and CMV-seronegative. The genes are TRBV7-2 and TRBJ1-5; unclear D gene. Here the CDR3 DNA reads TGTGCCAGCAGCTTAGGGCACCGCAGCAATCAGCCCCAGCATTTT. It is translated as CASSLGHRSNQPQHF.